The following is a T cell receptor beta chain sequence with its context. Its binding antigen is unknown. The input lacks base qualities; no much larger clone sits a single base away. TCRbeta CDR3 regions were amplified from genomic DNA by means of the immunoSEQ Assay, a bias-controlled multiplex PCR. The study's processing was this. The number of nucleated cells in each sample was estimated by amplification of reference gene primers within the assay. To quantify the absolute abundance of each unique TCRbeta CDR3 rearrangement, sequence reads were collapsed and filtered. Productive Simpson clonality was computed per sample as the square root of Simpson's diversity index over productive rearrangements. Held by TCRdb, this immuneACCESS table contains in-frame sequences only and omits some clones. Under half of the omission traces to an unresolved V gene where checked; the cause of the rest is unknown. The DNA gave D and trimming, while V, J and clone size come from that table. The sample table records tens of thousands of clones; roughly 85% of these occur just once. In total, the top ten clones hold about 31% of the sample.

This record belongs to a study of blood T cell repertoires in COVID-19 (dated by TCRdb to 2019 to 2021). At the level of the whole study: Samples from collaborators originated in the United States, Italy and Spain and spanned both the acute and convalescent phases of COVID-19. The material from the prospective study consisted of cDNA or gDNA derived from T cells, B-cell-depleted T cells, or PBMCs. The dataset comprised deeply sampled blood TCRbeta repertoires from subjects exposed to, actively infected with, or recovered from COVID-19. The repertoires were made available in a free public database intended to serve as a resource for research on the immune response to SARS-CoV-2. Samples were obtained from the ongoing ImmuneRACE study (first 160 participants) and from some 1,300 subjects provided by 6 global collaborators. The sample metadata nearly always contained a de-identified subject ID, COVID-19 status, age in years and sex. HLA class I and class II types, where available, came from metadata supplied by the sample provider rather than from assay-based typing.

Collaborating institutions collected whole blood in K2EDTA tubes following their own protocols. For TCRbeta analysis, collaborators shipped samples as frozen whole blood, isolated PBMCs, or DNA extracted from either of those sample types. Results and caveats for the whole study, not just this receptor: Clinical and demographic metadata were provided uncurated, with the amount varying by source and participant.

Taken from the germline V gene (reference sequence), the CDR1 and CDR2 loops are MNHEY and SMNVEV. The germline V and J ends show losses of 8 bases and 1 base respectively, and no gene match explains 9 bases of the junction. The CDR3 spans 16 residues, from the cysteine through the phenylalanine. The DNA shown is the 48-base CDR3, in frame from base 1. This clonotype originated in a human donor in a cohort sampled during active COVID-19. The chain is assembled from TRBV27 and TRBJ2-1, with TRBD1 matching 9 junction bases. Specimen: peripheral blood. The DNA sequence reads TGTGCCAGCGGGGGCAAGACAGGGGGATCCTACAATGAGCAGTTCTTC. This is translated as CASGGKTGGSYNEQFF.